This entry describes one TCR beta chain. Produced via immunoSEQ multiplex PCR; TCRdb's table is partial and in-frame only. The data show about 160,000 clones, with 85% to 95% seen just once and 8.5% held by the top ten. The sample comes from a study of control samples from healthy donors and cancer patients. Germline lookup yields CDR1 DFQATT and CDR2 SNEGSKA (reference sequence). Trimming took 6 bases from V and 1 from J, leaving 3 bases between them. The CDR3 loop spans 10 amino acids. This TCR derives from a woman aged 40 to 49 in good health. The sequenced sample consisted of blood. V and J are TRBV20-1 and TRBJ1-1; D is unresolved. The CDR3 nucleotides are TGCAGTGCCAGGAACACTGAAGCTTTCTTT. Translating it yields CSARNTEAFF.